The 18 T cell receptor beta chains given below trace back to one sample, sequenced in a study of somatic mutations in cytotoxic T cells in rheumatoid arthritis. The table came from immunoSEQ multiplex PCR; TCRdb's copy has only in-frame clones and leaves some out. Of about 25,000 clones listed, roughly 74% are singletons. Specimen: CD8+ T cells sorted from blood. Every receptor here comes from a woman under 30 in good health.

V and J are TRBV4-1 and TRBJ1-1; unclear D gene. With 2 bases removed from V and 3 bases from J, the gap between germline ends came to 13 bases. Per the germline V gene, CDR1 is MGHRA and CDR2 is YSYEKL. The CDR3 contains 15 residues. The chain's CDR3 is CASSQPGPTDTEAFF. The CDR3 DNA follows: TGCGCCAGCAGCCAACCGGGCCCTACCGACACTGAAGCTTTCTTT.

V gene TRBV10-2 combines with J gene TRBJ2-4; unclear D gene. V was clipped by 0 bases and J by 7 bases, with 7 bases between them. This CDR3 is built from 13 residues. Germline V lookup: CDR1 WSHSY, CDR2 SAAADI. The chain's CDR3 is CASSESPQNIQYF. DNA of the CDR3: TGCGCCAGCAGTGAGTCCCCACAGAACATTCAGTACTTC.

V usage is TRBV30 and J usage is TRBJ2-7; 10 nucleotides agree with TRBD2. Germline loops: CDR1 GTSNPN, CDR2 SVGIG (reference sequence). Trimming took 0 bases from V and 2 from J; bases not matched to a gene: 7. This CDR3 has 16 residues. DNA for the CDR3: TGTGCCTGGAGTGTACCAAAACTAGCGGGGACCTACGAGCAGTACTTC. Translating gives CAWSVPKLAGTYEQYF.

V is TRBV27 and J is TRBJ1-2, with TRBD1 as a possible D gene (5 bases). Germline CDR1 and CDR2: MNHEY and SMNVEV (reference sequence). Trimming removed 10 bases at V and 2 bases at J, with 11 bases between. This CDR3 is built from 12 residues. The CDR3 loop is CATTWGNYGYTF. The CDR3 DNA is TGTGCCACCACCTGGGGGAACTATGGCTACACCTTC.

The chain links TRBV7-9 to TRBJ2-7; maybe TRBD1 (5 bases). V was shortened by 1 base and J by 2 bases, with 9 bases between the two germline ends. This CDR3 is 14 amino acids long. The germline CDR1 and CDR2 sequences are SEHNR and FQNEAQ (reference sequence). CDR3 in DNA: TGTGCCAGCAGCTTAGATGTGGGGCCCTACGAGCAGTACTTC. The encoded protein is CASSLDVGPYEQYF.

The chain joins TRBV27 to TRBJ1-1; D is ambiguous. This CDR3 contains 13 residues. Germline lookup yields CDR1 MNHEY and CDR2 SMNVEV (reference sequence). Trimming cost V 6 bases and J 0 bases, with 8 bases left between them. CDR3 nucleotide sequence: TGTGCCAGCAGCCTAATCCTGAACACTGAAGCTTTCTTT. The encoded protein is CASSLILNTEAFF.

This sequence joins TRBV9 and TRBJ1-1; a weak D match, TRBD1 (6 bases). Germline V gives CDR1 SGDLS, CDR2 YYNGEE. V lost 3 bases and J 3 bases, leaving 12 bases between the germline ends. This CDR3 region has 14 residues. The DNA for the CDR3 is TGTGCCAGCAGCGAAGACAGGACGGACACTGAAGCTTTCTTT. Amino acid sequence: CASSEDRTDTEAFF.

The rearrangement uses TRBV6-1 and TRBJ2-7; TRBD1 might be the D (6 bases). V was cut by 11 bases and J by 6 bases, with 20 bases left in between. This CDR3 spans 13 amino acids. CDR1 and CDR2 (germline): MNHNS, SASEGT. CDR3 loop: CAPGRVEDSEQYV. In nucleotides, the CDR3 is TGTGCCCCCGGGCGCGTGGAGGACAGCGAGCAGTACGTC.

The V call is TRBV28, the J call TRBJ1-5; D not certain. The V end lost 0 bases, the J end lost 5 bases, and 2 bases lay between the germline ends. The germline CDR1 and CDR2 sequences are MDHEN and SYDVKM. CDR3 size: 12 residues. CDR3 DNA: TGTGCCAGCAGTTTATGGGATCAGCCCCAGCATTTT. Encoded protein: CASSLWDQPQHF.

The chain has TRBV19 and TRBJ1-5, with D possibly being TRBD1 (5 bases). Trimming pared 7 bases from V and 4 bases from J, leaving 17 bases between. The germline CDR1 and CDR2 sequences are LNHDA and SQIVND (reference sequence). This CDR3 region has 15 residues. The CDR3 spells CASTQYHQGNQPQHF. CDR3 DNA sequence: TGTGCCAGTACTCAATATCACCAGGGAAATCAGCCCCAGCATTTT. Combining the CDR3 with reference TRBV19 and TRBJ1-5 gives the whole variable domain DGGITQSPKYLFRKEGQNVTLSCEQNLNHDAMYWYRQDPGQGLRLIYYSQIVNDFQKGDIAEGYSVSREKKESFPLTVTSAQKNPTAFYLCASTQYHQGNQPQHFGDGTRLSIL.

This rearrangement joins TRBV11-3 to TRBJ2-2, with D possibly TRBD2 on 7 matching bases. V gave up 3 bases and J gave up 6 bases, with 8 bases separating them. Germline V gene sequence: CDR1 SGHNT, CDR2 YENEEA. This CDR3 is built from 13 residues. The CDR3 DNA sequence: TGTGCCAGCAGCTTGCGGGGGCCCGGGGAGCTGTTTTTT. This translates into CASSLRGPGELFF.

V and J are TRBV4-1 and TRBJ2-1; D not resolved. Germline values: CDR1 MGHRA, CDR2 YSYEKL. Deletions cut 1 base from V and 9 bases from J, with 4 bases between. The CDR3 extends over 11 amino acids. CDR3 DNA: TGCGCCAGCAGCCAAGGGGGTGAGCAGTTCTTC. Translating it yields CASSQGGEQFF.

Only a few counts were recorded for this clone. The V gene is TRBV18, the J gene TRBJ1-5, with D maybe TRBD1 (5 bases). The CDR3 spans 15 residues. Trimming left V 5 bases short and J 1 base short, with 12 bases between. Germline assignment: CDR1 KGHSH and CDR2 LQKENI. This chain's CDR3 is CASSSTPGSNQPQHF. The CDR3 DNA sequence: TGTGCCAGCTCATCGACACCAGGGAGCAATCAGCCCCAGCATTTT.

This chain connects TRBV5-1 to TRBJ2-5; 8 nucleotides match TRBD2. The V gene end was trimmed by 7 bases and the J gene end by 5 bases; junction bases not matched to a gene: 19. Looked up from germline, CDR1 is SGHRS and CDR2 is YFSETQ. This CDR3 region has 17 residues. CDR3 sequence reads: CASSTVDSGTARETQYF. The CDR3 coding sequence is TGCGCCAGCTCCACGGTGGATAGCGGGACTGCACGGGAGACCCAGTACTTC.

This clone is a singleton in its sample. The V gene is TRBV27, the J gene TRBJ2-2, with 12 bases lining up with TRBD2. V dropped 7 bases and J dropped 3; count of bases not matched to a gene: 6. Germline V gives CDR1 MNHEY, CDR2 SMNVEV (reference sequence). The CDR3 spans 16 residues. The CDR3 DNA reads TGTGCCAGCAACCTAGCGGGGGGGCGTGACACCGGGGAGCTGTTTTTT. Translated, it gives CASNLAGGRDTGELFF.

This chain joins TRBV19 and TRBJ2-1; perhaps TRBD1 as D (5 bases). Trimming shortened V by 8 bases and J by 3 bases, and 11 bases separated the two germline ends. The CDR3 has 13 amino acids. Germline-derived CDR1 and CDR2 are LNHDA and SQIVND (reference sequence). Here the CDR3 reads CASGAAVYNEQFF. CDR3 in DNA: TGTGCCAGTGGGGCGGCAGTCTACAATGAGCAGTTCTTC.

CDR3 in amino acids: CSVVRETEQFF. Written as DNA, the CDR3 is TGCAGCGTTGTGCGGGAGACTGAGCAGTTCTTC. The chain carries TRBV29-1 and TRBJ2-1, with 7 positions matching TRBD2. The CDR3 sequence is 11 residues long. The germline CDR1 and CDR2 sequences are SQVTM and ANQGSEA. V lost 4 bases to trimming and J lost 9 bases; unmatched junction nucleotides: 3.

The chain employs TRBV27 and TRBJ2-7; 7 bases align to TRBD2. Looked up from germline, CDR1 is MNHEY and CDR2 is SMNVEV (reference sequence). V was clipped by 3 bases and J by 1 base; unmatched bases: 3. The CDR3 loop spans 14 amino acids. In DNA, the CDR3 is TGTGCCAGCAGTTTCGCTAGCGGATCCTACGAGCAGTACTTC. Protein: CASSFASGSYEQYF.